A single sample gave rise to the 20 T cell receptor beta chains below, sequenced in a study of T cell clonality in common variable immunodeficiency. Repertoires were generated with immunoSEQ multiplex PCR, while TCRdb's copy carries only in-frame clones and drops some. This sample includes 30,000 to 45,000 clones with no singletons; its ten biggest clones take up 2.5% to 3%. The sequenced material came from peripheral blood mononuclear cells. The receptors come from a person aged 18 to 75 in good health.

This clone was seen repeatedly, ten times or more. The CDR3 region is CASSLGASGSSYNEQFF. The part of the CDR3 DNA that was read is TGTGCCAGCAGCCTGGGGGCTAGCGGAAGCTCCTACAATGAG. The chain employs TRBV7-8 and TRBJ2-1, with a possible D match to TRBD2 (7 bases). The sequenced fragment ends 3 residues before the CDR3 boundary, so the rest is inferred from the germline J gene. V lost 5 bases and J 0 bases, leaving 17 bases between the germline ends. This CDR3 region has 17 residues. The germline CDR1 and CDR2 sequences are SGHVS and FQNEAQ.

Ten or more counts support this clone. The part of the CDR3 DNA that was read is TGCAGTGCTAGATCCCCTAGCGGGAGGGCCCTCGGGGAGACC. Translating it yields CSARSPSGRALGET. The whole CDR3 sequence reads CSARSPSGRALGETQYF. V gene TRBV20-1 combines with J gene TRBJ2-5, with TRBD2 matching over 12 bases. The observed sequence ends 3 residues before the CDR3 terminus, with the missing tail filled in from the germline J gene. This CDR3 contains 17 residues. Germline loops: CDR1 DFQATT, CDR2 SNEGSKA (reference sequence). J was trimmed by 5 bases and V by 2 bases; bases with no gene match: 12.

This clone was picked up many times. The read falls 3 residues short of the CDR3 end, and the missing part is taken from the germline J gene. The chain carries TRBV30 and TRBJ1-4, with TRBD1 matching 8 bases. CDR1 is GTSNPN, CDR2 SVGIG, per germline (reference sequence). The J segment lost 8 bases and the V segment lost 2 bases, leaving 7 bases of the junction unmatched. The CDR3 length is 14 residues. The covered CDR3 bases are TGTGCCTGGAGTATAGGACAGGGAAAGGAAAAA. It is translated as CAWSIGQGKEK. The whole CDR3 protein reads CAWSIGQGKEKLFF. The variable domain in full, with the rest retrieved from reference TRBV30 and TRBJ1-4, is SQTIHQWPATLVQPVGSPLSLECTVEGTSNPNLYWYRQAAGRGLQLLFYSVGIGQISSEVPQNLSASRPQDRQFILSSKKLLLSDSGFYLCAWSIGQGKEKLFFGSGTQLSVL.

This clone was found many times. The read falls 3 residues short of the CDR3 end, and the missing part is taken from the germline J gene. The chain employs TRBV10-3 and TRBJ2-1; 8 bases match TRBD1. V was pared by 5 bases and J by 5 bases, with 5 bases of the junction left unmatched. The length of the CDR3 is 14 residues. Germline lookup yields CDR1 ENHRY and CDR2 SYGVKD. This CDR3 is CAISFGQGHNEQFF. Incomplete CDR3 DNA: TGTGCCATCAGTTTCGGACAGGGCCACAATGAG.

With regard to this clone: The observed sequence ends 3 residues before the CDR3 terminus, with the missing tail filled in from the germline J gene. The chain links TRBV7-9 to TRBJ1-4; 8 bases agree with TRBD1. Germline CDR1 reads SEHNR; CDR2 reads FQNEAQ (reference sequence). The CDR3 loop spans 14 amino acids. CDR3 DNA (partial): TGTGCCAGCAGCTGGACAGGGACCAATTCACCA. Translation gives CASSWTGTNSP. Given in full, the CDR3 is CASSWTGTNSPLFF.

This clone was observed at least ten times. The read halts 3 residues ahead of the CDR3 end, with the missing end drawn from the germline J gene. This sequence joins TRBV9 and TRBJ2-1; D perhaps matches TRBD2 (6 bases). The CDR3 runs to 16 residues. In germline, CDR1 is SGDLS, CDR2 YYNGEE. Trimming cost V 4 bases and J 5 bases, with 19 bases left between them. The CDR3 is CASSSDPRGVDNEQFF. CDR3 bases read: TGTGCCAGCAGCTCAGACCCTCGCGGGGTGGACAATGAG.

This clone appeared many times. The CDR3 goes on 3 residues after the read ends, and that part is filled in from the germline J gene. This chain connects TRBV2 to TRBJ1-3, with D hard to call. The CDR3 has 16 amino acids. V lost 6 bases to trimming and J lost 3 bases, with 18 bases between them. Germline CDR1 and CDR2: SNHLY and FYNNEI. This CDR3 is CASSPSRGSNGNTIYF. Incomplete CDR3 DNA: TGTGCCAGCAGCCCCTCGAGAGGTTCAAATGGAAACACC.

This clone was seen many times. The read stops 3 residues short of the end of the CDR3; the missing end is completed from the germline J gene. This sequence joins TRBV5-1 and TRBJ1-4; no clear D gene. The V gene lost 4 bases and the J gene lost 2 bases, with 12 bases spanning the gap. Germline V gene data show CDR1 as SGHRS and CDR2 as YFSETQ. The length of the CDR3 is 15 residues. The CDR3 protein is CASSLLSSTNEKLFF. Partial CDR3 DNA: TGCGCCAGCAGCCTCCTGAGCTCTACTAATGAAAAA.

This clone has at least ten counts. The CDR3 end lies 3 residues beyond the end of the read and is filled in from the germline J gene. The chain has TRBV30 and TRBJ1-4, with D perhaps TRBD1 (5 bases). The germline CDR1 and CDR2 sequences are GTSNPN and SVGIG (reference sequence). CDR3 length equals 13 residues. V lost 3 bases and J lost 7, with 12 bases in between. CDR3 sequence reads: CAWRAGVGEKLFF. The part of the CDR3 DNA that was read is TGTGCCTGGAGAGCGGGGGTCGGTGAAAAA.

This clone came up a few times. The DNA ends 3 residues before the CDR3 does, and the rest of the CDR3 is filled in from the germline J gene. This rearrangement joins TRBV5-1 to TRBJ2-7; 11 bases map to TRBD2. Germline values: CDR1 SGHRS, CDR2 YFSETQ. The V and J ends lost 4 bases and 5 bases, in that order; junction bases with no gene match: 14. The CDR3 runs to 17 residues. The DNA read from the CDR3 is TGCGCCAGCAGCACGGTTCTAGCGGGAGGTATGTACAACGAG. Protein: CASSTVLAGGMYNE. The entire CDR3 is CASSTVLAGGMYNEQYF.

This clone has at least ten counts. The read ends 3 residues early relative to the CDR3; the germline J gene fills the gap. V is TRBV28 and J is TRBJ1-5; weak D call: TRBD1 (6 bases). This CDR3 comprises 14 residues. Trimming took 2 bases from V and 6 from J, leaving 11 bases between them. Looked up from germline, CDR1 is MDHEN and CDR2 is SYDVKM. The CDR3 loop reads CASSLGQGTQPQHF. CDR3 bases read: TGTGCCAGCAGTTTAGGCCAGGGGACTCAGCCC. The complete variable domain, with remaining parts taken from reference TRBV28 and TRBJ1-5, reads DVKVTQSSRYLVKRTGEKVFLECVQDMDHENMFWYRQDPGLGLRLIYFSYDVKMKEKGDIPEGYSVSREKKERFSLILESASTNQTSMYLCASSLGQGTQPQHFGDGTRLSIL.

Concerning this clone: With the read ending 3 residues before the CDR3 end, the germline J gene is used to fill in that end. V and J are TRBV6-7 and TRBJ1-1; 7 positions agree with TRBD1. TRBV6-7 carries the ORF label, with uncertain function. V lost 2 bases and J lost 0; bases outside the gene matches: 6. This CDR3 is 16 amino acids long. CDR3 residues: CASSYPEGALNTEAFF. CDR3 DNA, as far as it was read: TGTGCCAGCAGTTACCCGGAGGGGGCCTTGAACACTGAA.

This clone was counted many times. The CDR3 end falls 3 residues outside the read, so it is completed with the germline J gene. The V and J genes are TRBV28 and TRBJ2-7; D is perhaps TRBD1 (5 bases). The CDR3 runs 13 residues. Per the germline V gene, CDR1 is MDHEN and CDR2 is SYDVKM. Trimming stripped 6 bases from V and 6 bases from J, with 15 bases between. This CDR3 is CASSQPGQAEQYF. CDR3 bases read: TGTGCCAGCAGCCAACCCGGACAAGCCGAG.

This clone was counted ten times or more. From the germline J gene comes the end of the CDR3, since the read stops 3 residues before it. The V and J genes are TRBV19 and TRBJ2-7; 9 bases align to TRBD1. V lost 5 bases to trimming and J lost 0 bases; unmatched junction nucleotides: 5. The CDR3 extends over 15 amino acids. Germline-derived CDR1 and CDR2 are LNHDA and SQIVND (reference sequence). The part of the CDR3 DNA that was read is TGTGCCAGTAGTGTCTTGGGACAGGGCTCCTACGAG. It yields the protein CASSVLGQGSYE. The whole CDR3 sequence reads CASSVLGQGSYEQYF.

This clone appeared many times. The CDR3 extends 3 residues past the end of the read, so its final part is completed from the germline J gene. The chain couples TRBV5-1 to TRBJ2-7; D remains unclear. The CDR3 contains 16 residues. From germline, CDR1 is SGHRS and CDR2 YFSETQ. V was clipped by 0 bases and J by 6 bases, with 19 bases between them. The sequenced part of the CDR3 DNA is TGCGCCAGCAGCTTGGAGGCGGCCCTCCTCGCCGCCGAG. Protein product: CASSLEAALLAAE. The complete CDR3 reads CASSLEAALLAAEQYF.

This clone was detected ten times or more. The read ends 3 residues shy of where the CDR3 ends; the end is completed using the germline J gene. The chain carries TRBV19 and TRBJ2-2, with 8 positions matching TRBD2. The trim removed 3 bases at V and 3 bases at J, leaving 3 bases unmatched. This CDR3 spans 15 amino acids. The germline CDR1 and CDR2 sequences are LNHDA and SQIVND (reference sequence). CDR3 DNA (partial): TGTGCCAGTAGTATTACTAGCGGCTACACCGGGGAG. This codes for CASSITSGYTGE. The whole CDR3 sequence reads CASSITSGYTGELFF. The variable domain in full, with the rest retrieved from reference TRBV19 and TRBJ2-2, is DGGITQSPKYLFRKEGQNVTLSCEQNLNHDAMYWYRQDPGQGLRLIYYSQIVNDFQKGDIAEGYSVSREKKESFPLTVTSAQKNPTAFYLCASSITSGYTGELFFGEGSRLTVL.

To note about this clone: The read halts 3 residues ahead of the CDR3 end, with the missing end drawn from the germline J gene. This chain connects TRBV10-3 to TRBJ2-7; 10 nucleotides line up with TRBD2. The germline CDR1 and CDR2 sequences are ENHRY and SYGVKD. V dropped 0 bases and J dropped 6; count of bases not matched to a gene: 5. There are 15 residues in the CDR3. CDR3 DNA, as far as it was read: TGTGCCATCAGTGAGTCGAGGCTAGCGGGAGCCGAG. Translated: CAISESRLAGAE. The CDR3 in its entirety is CAISESRLAGAEQYF.

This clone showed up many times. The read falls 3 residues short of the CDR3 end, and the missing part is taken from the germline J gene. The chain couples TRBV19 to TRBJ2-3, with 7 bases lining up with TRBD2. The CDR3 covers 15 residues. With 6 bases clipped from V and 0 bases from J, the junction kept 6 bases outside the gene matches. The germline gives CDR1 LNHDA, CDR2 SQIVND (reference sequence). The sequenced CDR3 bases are TGTGCCAGTAGCACTCTAGCGGCTAGCACAGATACG. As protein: CASSTLAASTDT. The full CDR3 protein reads CASSTLAASTDTQYF.

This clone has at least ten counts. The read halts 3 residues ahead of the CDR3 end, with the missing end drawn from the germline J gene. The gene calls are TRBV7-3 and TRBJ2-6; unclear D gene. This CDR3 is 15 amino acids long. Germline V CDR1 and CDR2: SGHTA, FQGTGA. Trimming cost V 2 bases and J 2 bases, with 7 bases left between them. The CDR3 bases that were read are TGTGCCAGCAGCTTAGGGCAGCCTGGGGCCAACGTC. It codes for CASSLGQPGANV. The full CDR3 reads CASSLGQPGANVLTF. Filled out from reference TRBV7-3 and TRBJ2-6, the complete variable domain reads GAGVSQTPSNKVTEKGKYVELRCDPISGHTALYWYRQSLGQGPEFLIYFQGTGAADDSGLPNDRFFAVRPEGSVSTLKIQRTERGDSAVYLCASSLGQPGANVLTFGAGSRLTVL.

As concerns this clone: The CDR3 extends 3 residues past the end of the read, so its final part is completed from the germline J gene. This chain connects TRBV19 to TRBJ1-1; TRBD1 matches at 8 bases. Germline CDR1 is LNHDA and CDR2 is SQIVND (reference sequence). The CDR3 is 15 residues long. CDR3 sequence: CASSKGQVSPLGAFF. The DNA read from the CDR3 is TGTGCCAGTAGTAAGGGACAGGTCAGCCCGCTGGGA.